Included here is one T cell receptor (beta chain) sequence, with context. Its specificity is not known. It was patients with CD8+CD57+ cell expansion by flow cytometry who were chosen for sequencing. All patients had severe acquired aplastic anemia. This sample was included in a study of CD8+CD57+ T cells in acquired aplastic anemia. Study details: Roughly 3 ug was the average amount of DNA from sorted CD4+ and CD8+ cells. The study's findings and limits: The number of CD8+ CDR3 sequences shared by patients and controls was around 30. CD8+ Simpson's diversity in patients was not significantly different from that in controls.

Investigators profiled TCR beta VDJ and CDR3 from genomic DNA template. TCRdb reprocessed the reads via MiXCR and lists one record per CDR3 protein. The repertoire holds about 270,000 distinct CDR3 sequences, with 82% as singletons. The TCR originated in a human donor with aplastic anemia. The sample taken for sequencing was sorted CD4+, CD8+, or CD8+CD57+ T cells (not recorded which) from PBMCs.

CDR3 DNA sequence: TGTGCCAGCAGCGTTGGCCCCGGGGGGGCCTACGAACTGTACTTC. Protein sequence: CASSVGPGGAYELYF. This sequence joins TRBV7-2 and TRBJ2-7, with 8 bases lining up with TRBD2. The CDR3 runs 15 residues. V lost 5 bases, J lost 12 bases, and 18 bases stayed unmatched. Germline V gene sequence: CDR1 SGHTA, CDR2 FQGNSA.